A single sample gave rise to the 32 T cell receptor beta chains below, sequenced in a study of T cell responses to AZD1222 COVID-19 vaccine (dated by TCRdb to the early 2020s). The library relied on the immunoSEQ multiplex PCR assay. Entries here come from immuneACCESS through TCRdb and include only in-frame sequences with V and J called. Some clones fail to appear in such tables; in the studies checked, an unresolved V gene covers under half of the shortfall, and the cause of the remainder is unknown. The sample table lists some 30,000 clones, under 90% of them with a count of one. The ten largest account for 1% to 1.5% of the sample. Taken with the paper, the label for time point translates to: baseline before first vaccination. Specimen: peripheral blood, collected on day 0 of AZD1222 vaccination. These receptors all come from an adult in good health.

The count of this clone is one. In nucleotides, the CDR3 is TGTGCCAGCAGTCAGGCGGGGGGCAGGGGTCGACCAGATACGCAGTATTTT. This sequence encodes CASSQAGGRGRPDTQYF. The chain carries TRBV6-2 or TRBV6-3 and TRBJ2-3; TRBD2 agrees at 8 bases. This CDR3 spans 17 amino acids. Looked up from germline, CDR1 is MNHEY and CDR2 is SVGEGT. V was pared by 5 bases and J by 4 bases, with 14 bases of the junction left unmatched.

The chain uses TRBV19 and TRBJ1-5, with 7 bases matching TRBD1. CDR3 length: 14 amino acids. CDR1 is LNHDA, CDR2 SQIVND, per germline (reference sequence). The ends lost 7 bases at V and 6 bases at J; junction bases unmatched: 9. The CDR3 DNA reads as TGTGCCAGTACTCCGCTGCAGGGGGGTCAGCCCCAGCATTTT. It encodes CASTPLQGGQPQHF.

The CDR3 coding sequence is TGTGCCAGCAGCTCTCGGGCTGCCCAGAACACCATATATTTT. It is translated as CASSSRAAQNTIYF. J is TRBJ1-3 and V is TRBV7-9, with D unclear. CDR1 is SEHNR, CDR2 FQNEAQ, per germline (reference sequence). V was clipped by 4 bases and J by 7 bases, with 14 bases between them. The CDR3 totals 14 residues.

This clone was detected once. The chain employs TRBV2 and TRBJ2-7; the D is unclear. The CDR3 is 13 amino acids. Germline V gives CDR1 SNHLY, CDR2 FYNNEI. Trimming stripped 8 bases from V and 2 bases from J, with 13 bases between. The CDR3 DNA reads TGTGCCAGCCAAAAGGTAAGGCCCTACGAGCAGTACTTC. It yields the protein CASQKVRPYEQYF.

This clone has only one observation. The CDR3 here is CASSQEDSSTDTQYF. In DNA, the CDR3 is TGCGCCAGCAGCCAAGAGGACTCAAGCACAGATACGCAGTATTTT. The chain recombines TRBV4-3 with TRBJ2-3; D perhaps matches TRBD2 (5 bases). The CDR3 length is 15 residues. CDR1 is LGHNA and CDR2 is YSLEER in the germline V gene. V lost 0 bases and J lost 0, with 7 bases in between.

This clone was recorded once. This chain joins TRBV30 and TRBJ2-7; the D gene is possibly TRBD1 (6 bases). CDR3 size: 14 residues. Germline values: CDR1 GTSNPN, CDR2 SVGIG (reference sequence). The V gene lost 2 bases and the J gene lost 11 bases, with 22 bases spanning the gap. The CDR3 bases are TGTGCCTGGAGTCTGGACAGCTCCCCTACGAGAGAGTACTTC. It yields the protein CAWSLDSSPTREYF.

Here the CDR3 reads CASSSRDSQYF. The DNA for the CDR3 is TGTGCCAGCAGTTCACGGGACTCGCAGTATTTT. This chain joins TRBV12-3 or TRBV12-4 and TRBJ2-3; D might be TRBD2 (6 bases). Trimming cost V 4 bases and J 10 bases, with 9 bases left between them. The CDR3 covers 11 residues.

The rearrangement uses TRBV4-1 and TRBJ1-5; possibly TRBD1 for D (6 bases). Germline V gene data show CDR1 as MGHRA and CDR2 as YSYEKL. The CDR3 extends over 14 amino acids. V lost 4 bases and J lost 6, with 13 bases in between. The CDR3 is CASSLIVGAQPQHF. CDR3 coding DNA: TGCGCCAGCAGCCTAATAGTGGGGGCTCAGCCCCAGCATTTT.

CDR3 DNA: TGTGCCAGCAGCACTACTACAGGGGGCGTCGGCTATGGCTACACCTTC. It specifies CASSTTTGGVGYGYTF. This rearrangement joins TRBV7-9 to TRBJ1-2; 9 positions match TRBD1. The V segment lost 5 bases and the J segment 4 bases; nucleotides outside the gene matches: 11. The CDR3 sequence is 16 residues long. Germline V gives CDR1 SEHNR, CDR2 FQNEAQ (reference sequence).

V is TRBV6-4 and J is TRBJ2-3, with a tentative D call TRBD2 (5 bases). This CDR3 has 14 amino acids. Germline V CDR1 and CDR2: MRHNA, SNTAGT. The ends were cut back, 3 bases at V and 5 bases at J, with 12 bases in the middle. CDR3 in amino acids: CASSETPEGDTQYF. CDR3 in DNA: TGTGCCAGCAGTGAGACCCCCGAGGGAGATACGCAGTATTTT.

This rearrangement joins TRBV6-6 to TRBJ1-3, with D unclear. V lost 3 bases to trimming and J lost 4 bases, with 4 bases between them. The CDR3 length is 12 residues. Germline V lookup: CDR1 MNHNY, CDR2 SVGAGI (reference sequence). In DNA form, the CDR3 reads TGTGCCAGCAGTTATGTAGGAAACACCATATATTTT. Translation: CASSYVGNTIYF.

The rearrangement links TRBV5-4 to TRBJ1-6, with 8 bases lining up with TRBD1. The V gene end was trimmed by 1 base and the J gene end by 10 bases; junction bases not matched to a gene: 10. This CDR3 region has 16 residues. Germline-derived CDR1 and CDR2 are SGHNT and YYREEE (reference sequence). The CDR3, as DNA: TGTGCCAGCAGCTTGTTGACCGGACAGGGAGGATCACCCCTCCACTTT. Residues: CASSLLTGQGGSPLHF.

The chain carries TRBV5-4 and TRBJ1-1, with D hard to call. Germline CDR1 and CDR2: SGHNT and YYREEE (reference sequence). The CDR3 totals 14 residues. Trimming removed 0 bases from V and 3 bases from J, with 9 bases in between. CDR3 DNA sequence: TGTGCCAGCAGCTTGGGAGTTATGGACACTGAAGCTTTCTTT. Translation: CASSLGVMDTEAFF.

V gene TRBV25-1 combines with J gene TRBJ1-1, with a possible D match to TRBD1 (5 bases). The germline V and J ends were trimmed by 3 bases and 8 bases, with 16 bases remaining between them. The germline gives CDR1 MGHDK, CDR2 SYGVNS. This CDR3 has 14 amino acids. CDR3 nucleotide sequence: TGTGCCAGCAGTGATGAGGGACCTGGGACCGAAGCTTTCTTT. This translates into CASSDEGPGTEAFF.

The chain joins TRBV23-1 to TRBJ2-6, with D perhaps matching TRBD1 or TRBD2 (5 bases each). TRBV23-1 is flagged as an ORF with uncertain function. Deletions cut 8 bases from V and 5 bases from J, with 25 bases between. CDR3 length: 18 amino acids. The CDR3 DNA reads as TGCGCCAGCGGACTGGCGCAACCGGGACCACCTTGGGCCAACGTCCTGACTTTC. This translates into CASGLAQPGPPWANVLTF.

The chain is built from TRBV29-1 and TRBJ2-2; perhaps TRBD2 as D (6 bases). This CDR3 spans 14 amino acids. V dropped 3 bases and J dropped 6 bases, with 14 bases sitting between them. Germline V lookup: CDR1 SQVTM, CDR2 ANQGSEA. In DNA, the CDR3 is TGCAGCGTTGAGTACTTCAGGGACTCCGGGGAGCTGTTTTTT. It yields the protein CSVEYFRDSGELFF.

The rearrangement links TRBV7-2 to TRBJ1-2, with D possibly being TRBD1 (5 bases). The V end was cut by 5 bases, the J end by 3 bases, with 7 bases between. Germline V CDR1 and CDR2: SGHTA, FQGNSA. The CDR3 runs to 12 residues. In DNA form, the CDR3 reads TGTGCCAGCAGCGCAGGGTACTATGGCTACACCTTC. Residues: CASSAGYYGYTF.

This clone was seen a handful of times. The chain joins TRBV15 to TRBJ2-7; 9 positions agree with TRBD2. Germline loops: CDR1 LNHNV, CDR2 YYDKDF (reference sequence). CDR3 size: 14 residues. Trimming cost V 4 bases and J 3 bases; bases outside gene matches: 4. The CDR3 loop reads CATSKYSGSYEQYF. The CDR3 DNA is TGTGCCACCAGCAAATATAGCGGGAGCTACGAGCAGTACTTC.

This chain uses TRBV4-1 with TRBJ2-7; 7 nucleotides match TRBD1. The CDR3 is 18 amino acids. Unmatched junction bases numbered 13, after V lost 0 bases and J lost 2 bases. Germline CDR1 MGHRA, CDR2 YSYEKL. The CDR3 coding sequence is TGCGCCAGCAGCCAAGATCCCCTTTCCGGGACAGTAGCCTACGAGCAGTACTTC. This encodes CASSQDPLSGTVAYEQYF.

This clone appeared a single time. The chain combines TRBV28 with TRBJ2-7; D gene uncertain. V gave up 3 bases and J gave up 1 base, with 1 base separating them. The germline V gene encodes CDR1 MDHEN and CDR2 SYDVKM. CDR3 size: 11 residues. CDR3 sequence reads: CASSFSYEQYF. In DNA, the CDR3 is TGTGCCAGCAGTTTTTCCTACGAGCAGTACTTC.

The V and J genes are TRBV24-1 and TRBJ2-6; 8 bases fit TRBD1. V trimming: 4 bases; J trimming: 2 bases; junction bases outside the gene matches: 9. Germline-derived CDR1 and CDR2 are KGHDR and SFDVKD. The CDR3 is 18 residues long. The CDR3 is CATSDPGQESAGANVLTF. CDR3 DNA: TGTGCCACCAGTGACCCGGGACAGGAATCGGCTGGGGCCAACGTCCTGACTTTC.

CDR3 amino acids: CSARDKYEQYF. Written as DNA, the CDR3 is TGCAGTGCTCGGGACAAGTACGAGCAGTACTTC. The J gene is TRBJ2-7, the V gene TRBV20-1, with D possibly being TRBD1 (6 bases). This CDR3 is 11 amino acids long. CDR1 is DFQATT, CDR2 SNEGSKA, per germline (reference sequence). V was shortened by 5 bases and J by 4 bases, with 9 bases between the two germline ends.

This chain connects TRBV28 to TRBJ1-2; D gene ambiguous. V was cut by 8 bases and J by 3 bases, with 25 bases left in between. The V gene's germline CDR1 is MDHEN and CDR2 SYDVKM. This CDR3 has 17 residues. The CDR3 sequence: CASLPRGEFPRHYGYTF. The CDR3 DNA is TGTGCCAGCCTCCCACGAGGAGAATTCCCACGGCACTATGGCTACACCTTC.

The chain carries TRBV11-3 and TRBJ1-2; 8 nucleotides line up with TRBD1. CDR3 size: 13 residues. Germline trimming cut 5 bases from V and 7 bases from J; bases unmatched to any gene: 6. Germline CDR1 is SGHNT and CDR2 is YENEEA. CDR3 nucleotide sequence: TGTGCCAGCAGCGCTGACAGGGGACGTGGCTACACCTTC. This sequence encodes CASSADRGRGYTF. Full variable domain (outside the CDR3, taken from reference TRBV11-3 and TRBJ1-2): EAGVVQSPRYKIIEKKQPVAFWCNPISGHNTLYWYLQNLGQGPELLIRYENEEAVDDSQLPKDRFSAERLKGVDSTLKIQPAELGDSAVYLCASSADRGRGYTFGSGTRLTVV.

This rearrangement joins TRBV6-1 to TRBJ2-7; 12 bases line up with TRBD2. J was trimmed by 3 bases and V by 3 bases; bases with no gene match: 3. The CDR3 sequence is 15 residues long. Germline assignment: CDR1 MNHNS and CDR2 SASEGT. CDR3 DNA: TGTGCCAGCAGTGAGGGACTAGCGGGTTTCTACGAGCAGTACTTC. Translation gives CASSEGLAGFYEQYF.

V and J are TRBV5-5 and TRBJ2-7; 9 nucleotides match TRBD1. The V segment lost 2 bases and the J segment 2 bases; nucleotides outside the gene matches: 5. Per the germline V gene, CDR1 is SGHKS and CDR2 is YYEKEE (reference sequence). This CDR3 has 15 amino acids. CDR3 sequence: CASSFRGDRAYEQYF. The CDR3 DNA follows: TGTGCCAGCAGCTTCCGGGGGGACAGGGCCTACGAGCAGTACTTC. Using reference TRBV5-5 and TRBJ2-7 for the parts outside the CDR3, the full variable domain is DAGVTQSPTHLIKTRGQQVTLRCSPISGHKSVSWYQQVLGQGPQFIFQYYEKEERGRGNFPDRFSARQFPNYSSELNVNALLLGDSALYLCASSFRGDRAYEQYFGPGTRLTVT.

V gene TRBV21-1 combines with J gene TRBJ2-4; TRBD1, as called in the table, went unchecked against the DNA. TRBV21-1 is tagged as a pseudogene. The CDR3 length is 18 residues. As DNA, the CDR3 is TGTGCCCGAATGGTACAGGGGGCGGACAAGGTGGCCAAAAACATTCAGTACTTC. Amino acid sequence: CARMVQGADKVAKNIQYF.

This clone occurred a few times. The V and J genes are TRBV5-6 and TRBJ1-3; D gene uncertain. This CDR3 has 14 amino acids. CDR1 is SGHDT, CDR2 YYEEEE, per germline. Trimming stripped 5 bases from V and 0 bases from J, with 9 bases between. The CDR3 reads CASRPLSSGNTIYF. In DNA, the CDR3 is TGTGCCAGCAGACCGCTCAGCTCTGGAAACACCATATATTTT.

The chain recombines TRBV30 with TRBJ2-1; 7 bases match TRBD2. This CDR3 is 14 amino acids long. Germline CDR1 and CDR2: GTSNPN and SVGIG (reference sequence). J gave up 11 bases and V 5 bases, and 15 bases lay outside the gene matches. As DNA, the CDR3 is TGTGCCTGGTCCCCGGACCGCGGGAGCTCAAAGCAGTTCTTC. Its translation: CAWSPDRGSSKQFF.

J is TRBJ2-1 and V is TRBV10-3; 14 bases map to TRBD2. Germline V CDR1 and CDR2: ENHRY, SYGVKD. CDR3 length equals 16 residues. The V and J ends lost 6 bases and 8 bases, in that order; junction bases with no gene match: 9. Here the CDR3 reads CAISGPGTSGRDEQFF. CDR3 sequence (DNA): TGTGCCATCAGCGGACCAGGGACTAGCGGGAGAGATGAGCAGTTCTTC.

This clone was recorded only once. The genes are TRBV5-1 and TRBJ2-7, with 13 bases lining up with TRBD2. The CDR3 has 16 residues. Germline lookup yields CDR1 SGHRS and CDR2 YFSETQ. Trimming cost V 4 bases and J 5 bases; bases outside gene matches: 9. The CDR3 DNA sequence: TGCGCCAGCAGCCTAGGACTAGCGGGAGCATATGACGAGCAGTACTTC. Translation: CASSLGLAGAYDEQYF.

The chain has TRBV19 and TRBJ2-7; tentatively, D is TRBD1 or TRBD2 (5 bases each). The CDR3 contains 15 residues. Between the trimmed V and J ends, which lost 4 bases and 0 bases, there was a span of 13 bases. Germline values: CDR1 LNHDA, CDR2 SQIVND (reference sequence). CDR3 DNA sequence: TGTGCCAGTAGTAAAGGGACGGAACGCTCCTACGAGCAGTACTTC. Protein sequence: CASSKGTERSYEQYF.